These 24 T cell receptor beta chains were sequenced from one sample in a study of T cells in Graves' hyperthyroidism and ophthalmopathy (dated by TCRdb to the late 2010s). Preparation of the library involved multiplex PCR. Sequencing instrument: Illumina HiSeq 2000. The TCR beta CDR3 regions were amplified from the RNA transcripts. A first-round RT-PCR of the TCR CDR3 used the HTBI primer set with the Qiagen OneStep RT-PCR kit. TCRdb's own reprocessing of the public reads used fastp at Q25 and MiXCR and kept productive beta chains. Entries are consolidated by CDR3 protein sequence, retaining the most common genes and DNA. The sample profile shows around 600,000 distinct CDR3 sequences; approximately 14% of them were found once. The ten biggest clones cover less than 9% of the sample. Material for sequencing was blood. The receptors shown here come from a woman in her late teens or twenties with Graves' ophthalmopathy.

This clonotype was seen a single time. The chain has TRBV7-3 and TRBJ2-1; 9 nucleotides align to TRBD2. The J call may not be correct, given that the DNA end is closer to TRBJ2-7. This CDR3 is built from 16 residues. In germline, CDR1 is SGHTA, CDR2 FQGTGA. The CDR3 region has the DNA TGTGCCAGCAGCTCGTTAGCGGGGGTCTCCTACAATGAGCAGTACTTC. Amino acid sequence: CASSSLAGVSYNEQYF.

This clonotype was observed at least ten times. The V call is TRBV28, the J call TRBJ1-5; maybe TRBD1 (6 bases). The CDR3 is made up of 16 amino acids. Trimming removed 3 bases at V and 0 bases at J, with 12 bases between. The germline CDR1 and CDR2 sequences are MDHEN and SYDVKM. Written as DNA, the CDR3 is TGTGCCAGCAGTTTCGGGGGGCAATATAGCAATCAGCCCCAGCATTTT. This gives the protein CASSFGGQYSNQPQHF.

This clonotype showed up many times. J is TRBJ2-1 and V is TRBV30, with D tentatively TRBD1 or TRBD2 (6 bases each). Germline CDR1 GTSNPN, CDR2 SVGIG (reference sequence). The CDR3 totals 15 residues. Trimming removed 3 bases from V and 8 bases from J, with 20 bases in between. The CDR3 region is CAWSALGGPGDEQFF. The CDR3 region has the DNA TGTGCCTGGAGCGCTCTAGGGGGGCCGGGCGATGAGCAGTTCTTC.

This clonotype was counted only a few times. Possible read error: a much larger clone is one base away. The chain recombines TRBV28 with TRBJ2-5, with 10 bases identical to TRBD1. J gave up 5 bases and V 7 bases, and 10 bases lay outside the gene matches. The germline gives CDR1 MDHEN, CDR2 SYDVKM. The length of the CDR3 is 15 residues. CDR3 sequence reads: CASTTGQGKGETQYF. CDR3 nucleotides: TGTGCCAGCACCACGGGACAGGGGAAAGGGGAGACCCAGTACTTC.

The chain uses TRBV28 and TRBJ2-7, with 7 nucleotides matching TRBD2. This CDR3 comprises 14 residues. The germline V gene has CDR1 MDHEN and CDR2 SYDVKM. The V gene end was trimmed by 3 bases and the J gene end by 7 bases; junction bases not matched to a gene: 9. In nucleotides, the CDR3 is TGTGCCAGCAGTTTGGGCGGGAGTACAAGGGAGCAGTACTTC. It is translated as CASSLGGSTREQYF.

This clonotype was counted ten times or more. The chain combines TRBV7-9 with TRBJ2-1, with a weak D call TRBD2 (6 bases). The germline V gene encodes CDR1 SEHNR and CDR2 FQNEAQ (reference sequence). The germline V and J ends were trimmed by 5 bases and 6 bases, with 20 bases remaining between them. The CDR3 is made up of 16 amino acids. The CDR3 is CASSPKLAADLNEQFF. The CDR3 DNA reads TGTGCCAGCAGCCCCAAACTAGCCGCCGACCTCAATGAGCAGTTCTTC.

As for this clonotype: Given a much more abundant clone one base away, this may be a read error. This rearrangement joins TRBV7-2 to TRBJ2-5, with no clear D. The CDR3 is made up of 12 amino acids. V was shortened by 1 base and J by 5 bases, with 5 bases between the two germline ends. Per germline, CDR1 SGHTA and CDR2 FQGNSA. The DNA of the CDR3 is TGTGCCAGCAGCTTAGTTTGGGAGACCCAGTACTTC. Its translation: CASSLVWETQYF.

This clonotype was detected many times. V usage is TRBV10-3 and J usage is TRBJ1-1, with 8 bases fitting TRBD1. This CDR3 region has 11 residues. CDR1 is ENHRY, CDR2 SYGVKD, per germline. V dropped 7 bases and J dropped 8; count of bases not matched to a gene: 3. CDR3 in DNA: TGTGCCATCAACGGACAGGGAGAAGCTTTCTTT. Translated: CAINGQGEAFF.

This clonotype occurred a few times. V usage is TRBV18 and J usage is TRBJ1-2; 8 bases match TRBD1. From germline, CDR1 is KGHSH and CDR2 LQKENI. This CDR3 is 15 amino acids long. With V trimmed by 4 bases and J by 2 bases, 6 bases remained unmatched. In DNA form, the CDR3 reads TGTGCCAGCTCACGCGAACAGGGGGAGAACTATGGCTACACCTTC. It codes for CASSREQGENYGYTF.

The table lists this clonotype with many counts. V gene TRBV7-2 combines with J gene TRBJ2-4; tentatively, D is TRBD1 (7 bases). There are 14 residues in the CDR3. Looked up from germline, CDR1 is SGHTA and CDR2 is FQGNSA. V shed 1 base and J shed 5 bases, with 9 bases lying between them. The chain's CDR3 is CASSLGRGENIQYF. The CDR3 nucleotides are TGTGCCAGCAGCTTAGGCAGGGGGGAAAACATTCAGTACTTC.

This chain links TRBV10-3 with TRBJ1-6, with D uncertain. This CDR3 has 14 amino acids. Deletions cut 3 bases from V and 12 bases from J, with 15 bases between. CDR1 and CDR2 from the germline V gene are ENHRY and SYGVKD. CDR3 DNA sequence: TGTGCCATCAGTGAATCACGGGAAGGCATACCCCTCCACTTT. Protein product: CAISESREGIPLHF.

This chain joins TRBV28 and TRBJ1-5; no clear D. The V gene's germline CDR1 is MDHEN and CDR2 SYDVKM. The CDR3 consists of 14 residues. V gave up 7 bases and J gave up 0 bases, with 10 bases separating them. The CDR3 DNA is TGTGCCAGCATCCGATGGGGTAGCAATCAGCCCCAGCATTTT. Protein sequence: CASIRWGSNQPQHF.

This clonotype was seen at least ten times. The V and J genes are TRBV12-3 or TRBV12-4 and TRBJ1-6, with a possible D match to TRBD1 (5 bases). The CDR3 runs 15 residues. Between the trimmed V and J ends, which lost 5 bases and 10 bases, there was a span of 18 bases. In DNA, the CDR3 is TGTGCCAGCAGTGCCGACTCGGGACTGGGCTCACCCCTCCACTTT. Translated: CASSADSGLGSPLHF.

In this sample, this clonotype turned up many times. The chain has TRBV7-6 and TRBJ1-5, with D uncertain. The CDR3 covers 13 residues. Trimming pared 5 bases from V and 5 bases from J, leaving 10 bases between. Germline V gene data show CDR1 as SGHVS and CDR2 as FNYEAQ. CDR3 loop: CASSPQEDQPQHF. The CDR3 DNA is TGTGCCAGCAGCCCCCAGGAGGATCAGCCCCAGCATTTT.

With respect to this clonotype: A junction end diverges from the germline sequence, so it may reflect a read error. CDR3 amino acids: CVSPRPGGLAGGRPYNEQFF. CDR3 nucleotides: TGTGTCAGCCCCCGACCTGGCGGACTAGCGGGAGGCCGCCCCTACAATGAGCAATTCTTC. This chain links TRBV7-3 with TRBJ2-1; 14 nucleotides match TRBD2. Germline lookup yields CDR1 SGHTA and CDR2 FQGTGA. CDR3 length equals 20 residues.

The CDR3 region has the DNA TGTGCCAGCAGCCGGACCCGCGGGGTCACAGATACGCAGTATTTT. Translation gives CASSRTRGVTDTQYF. The gene calls are TRBV11-2 and TRBJ2-3, with D perhaps matching TRBD2 (6 bases). V was trimmed by 5 bases and J by 2 bases, leaving 14 bases between them. This CDR3 comprises 15 residues. Per the germline V gene, CDR1 is SGHAT and CDR2 is FQNNGV.

The V call is TRBV5-5, the J call TRBJ1-3; maybe TRBD1 (5 bases). The CDR3 loop spans 16 amino acids. V was shortened by 4 bases and J by 3 bases, with 17 bases between the two germline ends. CDR1 is SGHKS, CDR2 YYEKEE, per germline (reference sequence). The CDR3 region is CASSQVGDGVGNTIYF. The CDR3 nucleotides are TGTGCCAGCAGCCAAGTTGGGGACGGCGTTGGAAACACCATATATTTT. Combining the CDR3 with reference TRBV5-5 and TRBJ1-3 gives the whole variable domain DAGVTQSPTHLIKTRGQQVTLRCSPISGHKSVSWYQQVLGQGPQFIFQYYEKEERGRGNFPDRFSARQFPNYSSELNVNALLLGDSALYLCASSQVGDGVGNTIYFGEGSWLTVV.

The chain employs TRBV2 and TRBJ1-1; tentatively, D is TRBD1 (6 bases). Between the trimmed V and J ends, which lost 4 bases and 0 bases, there was a span of 12 bases. CDR1 and CDR2 from the germline V gene are SNHLY and FYNNEI. The CDR3 consists of 15 residues. CDR3 nucleotide sequence: TGTGCCAGCAGTGCTGTGACAGGAATGAACACTGAAGCTTTCTTT. Translation: CASSAVTGMNTEAFF. Together with reference TRBV2 and TRBJ1-1, the CDR3 gives the full variable domain: EPEVTQTPSHQVTQMGQEVILRCVPISNHLYFYWYRQILGQKVEFLVSFYNNEISEKSEIFDDQFSVERPDGSNFTLKIRSTKLEDSAMYFCASSAVTGMNTEAFFGQGTRLTVV.

Ten or more counts support this clonotype. As DNA, the CDR3 is TGTGCCAGCAGCTTAGAGAGTCGCACCGGGGAGCTGTTTTTT. It translates to CASSLESRTGELFF. J is TRBJ2-2 and V is TRBV7-2; D remains unclear. The CDR3 length is 14 residues. Deletions cut 1 base from V and 4 bases from J, with 7 bases between. CDR1 and CDR2 from the germline V gene are SGHTA and FQGNSA.

For this clonotype: Sequence at one end of the junction differs from germline and may be a read error. This chain uses TRBV7-8 with TRBJ1-2; D unclear. The CDR3 extends over 14 amino acids. CDR1 is SGHVS and CDR2 is FQNEAQ in the germline V gene. DNA for the CDR3: TGCGCCAGCAGCCAAATAGGGCCCCGGGATGGCTACACCTTC. Its protein product is CASSQIGPRDGYTF. The full variable domain, rest sourced from reference TRBV7-8 and TRBJ1-2, is GAGVSQSPRYKVAKRGQDVALRCDPISGHVSLFWYQQALGQGPEFLTYFQNEAQLDKSGLPSDRFFAERPEGSVSTLKIQRTQQEDSAVYLCASSQIGPRDGYTFGSGTRLTVV.

A few counts support this clonotype. The chain uses TRBV9 and TRBJ2-3, with a tentative D call TRBD2 (5 bases). Trimming pared 3 bases from V and 1 base from J, leaving 12 bases between. This CDR3 has 15 residues. Germline V CDR1 and CDR2: SGDLS, YYNGEE. CDR3 sequence: CASSAGVRGTDTQYF. The CDR3 bases are TGTGCCAGCAGCGCCGGGGTGAGAGGCACAGATACGCAGTATTTT. Together with reference TRBV9 and TRBJ2-3, the CDR3 gives the full variable domain: DSGVTQTPKHLITATGQRVTLRCSPRSGDLSVYWYQQSLDQGLQFLIQYYNGEERAKGNILERFSAQQFPDLHSELNLSSLELGDSALYFCASSAGVRGTDTQYFGPGTRLTVL.

This clonotype was recorded a few times. The chain combines TRBV4-1 with TRBJ2-1; 7 bases are shared with TRBD2. V trimming: 6 bases; J trimming: 2 bases; junction bases outside the gene matches: 10. The CDR3 length is 16 residues. Germline V lookup: CDR1 MGHRA, CDR2 YSYEKL. CDR3 residues: CASRAIPSGPYNEQFF. DNA for the CDR3: TGCGCCAGCAGGGCAATTCCTAGCGGCCCCTACAATGAGCAGTTCTTC.

V and J are TRBV7-2 and TRBJ1-1; no clear D gene. The CDR3 spans 15 residues. Trimming left V 1 base short and J 5 bases short, with 14 bases between. CDR1 is SGHTA, CDR2 FQGNSA, per germline. The CDR3 region has the DNA TGTGCCAGCAGCTTAGTCGATACAAGTAGGACTGAAGCTTTCTTT. Translating it yields CASSLVDTSRTEAFF.

Comments on this clonotype: With a much larger clone just one base away, this may be a read error. J is TRBJ2-1 and V is TRBV11-2; no clear D gene. Germline lookup yields CDR1 SGHAT and CDR2 FQNNGV. The CDR3 runs 19 residues. V was cut by 2 bases and J by 6 bases, with 26 bases left in between. The CDR3 protein is CASSLFPRLGPAFGNEQFF. DNA of the CDR3: TGTGCCAGCAGCTTATTCCCAAGGTTAGGGCCAGCGTTCGGCAATGAGCAGTTCTTC.